A single sample gave rise to the 31 T cell receptor beta chains below, sequenced in a study of blood T cell repertoires in COVID-19 (dated by TCRdb to about 2020). Library preparation employed the immunoSEQ multiplex PCR assay. This is the immuneACCESS table as TCRdb keeps it, with only in-frame sequences that have V and J called. A part of the clones is gone; compared with another copy, unresolved V genes explain less than half, and the rest is unexplained. The sample table lists approximately 180,000 clones, around nine tenths of them with a count of one. The top ten clonotypes cover 20% to 25% of the sample. Specimen: peripheral blood. These receptors originate from a man aged 60 to 69 with active or convalescent COVID-19.

The V and J genes are TRBV9 and TRBJ2-7; 8 positions match TRBD1. V was pared by 0 bases and J by 2 bases, with 1 base of the junction left unmatched. CDR3 length: 14 amino acids. Germline assignment: CDR1 SGDLS and CDR2 YYNGEE. The CDR3 bases are TGTGCCAGCAGCGTAGGGACAGGGCCCTACGAGCAGTACTTC. It yields the protein CASSVGTGPYEQYF.

The rearrangement links TRBV10-3 to TRBJ1-2, with 11 bases that match TRBD1. Germline V lookup: CDR1 ENHRY, CDR2 SYGVKD. This CDR3 contains 14 residues. After removal of 4 bases from V and 12 bases from J, the junction contained 10 bases not matched to a gene. CDR3 sequence reads: CAISGEPGQGVDTF. CDR3 DNA sequence: TGTGCCATCAGTGGGGAGCCGGGACAGGGGGTCGACACCTTC.

The CDR3 spells CASNRGSFGSPLHF. CDR3 coding DNA: TGTGCCAGCAACAGGGGGTCTTTTGGTTCACCCCTCCACTTT. The chain links TRBV28 to TRBJ1-6; 8 positions match TRBD1. The germline V gene has CDR1 MDHEN and CDR2 SYDVKM. Losses at the gene ends were 7 bases for V and 9 bases for J; bases not matched to a gene: 8. The CDR3 runs to 14 residues.

The chain links TRBV28 to TRBJ2-4; 10 bases map to TRBD2. With V trimmed by 8 bases and J by 8 bases, 9 bases remained unmatched. The CDR3 consists of 14 residues. CDR1 is MDHEN, CDR2 SYDVKM, per germline. The CDR3 nucleotides read TGTGCCAGCGGGCCGAGCGGGGGGGCGTACATTCAGTACTTC. Its protein product is CASGPSGGAYIQYF.

The rearrangement links TRBV5-1 to TRBJ2-7, with 11 positions matching TRBD1. Per the germline V gene, CDR1 is SGHRS and CDR2 is YFSETQ. V shed 3 bases and J 0 bases; nucleotides not matched to a gene: 11. The CDR3 contains 18 residues. The CDR3 nucleotides read TGCGCCAGCAGCTCCTCCGGGACAGGGGGGCCAAGCTCCTACGAGCAGTACTTC. Encoded protein: CASSSSGTGGPSSYEQYF.

The chain joins TRBV7-9 to TRBJ2-3; the match to TRBD2 covers 9 bases. CDR1 is SEHNR, CDR2 FQNEAQ, per germline (reference sequence). J was trimmed by 7 bases and V by 1 base; bases with no gene match: 6. This CDR3 comprises 15 residues. CDR3 protein: CASSLGGGALNTQYF. For the CDR3, the DNA is TGTGCCAGCAGCTTAGGCGGGGGGGCCCTTAATACGCAGTATTTT.

The chain is built from TRBV27 and TRBJ1-2; 8 bases are a match to TRBD1. In germline, CDR1 is MNHEY, CDR2 SMNVEV (reference sequence). J gave up 7 bases and V 8 bases, and 9 bases lay outside the gene matches. The CDR3 runs to 13 residues. The CDR3 protein is CASSDRASLGYTF. The CDR3 DNA is TGTGCCAGCTCGGACAGGGCATCACTTGGCTACACCTTC.

V and J are TRBV4-2 and TRBJ2-7; tentative D call: TRBD2 (6 bases). Germline assignment: CDR1 LGHNA and CDR2 YNFKEQ. Trimming took off 0 bases at V and 2 bases at J, with 11 bases between the two ends. CDR3 length: 15 residues. CDR3 nucleotides: TGTGCCAGCAGCCAAGATCGCGGGATAACCTACGAGCAGTACTTC. This gives the protein CASSQDRGITYEQYF.

The chain links TRBV18 to TRBJ1-2; a weak D match, TRBD1 (5 bases). Germline V lookup: CDR1 KGHSH, CDR2 LQKENI. This CDR3 comprises 15 residues. V was shortened by 0 bases and J by 3 bases, with 11 bases between the two germline ends. The CDR3 here is CASSPPSRGDYGYTF. DNA for the CDR3: TGTGCCAGCTCACCACCGAGTAGGGGTGACTATGGCTACACCTTC. Complete variable domain (other parts from reference TRBV18 and TRBJ1-2): NAGVMQNPRHLVRRRGQEARLRCSPMKGHSHVYWYRQLPEEGLKFMVYLQKENIIDESGMPKERFSAEFPKEGPSILRIQQVVRGDSAAYFCASSPPSRGDYGYTFGSGTRLTVV.

V and J are TRBV4-2 and TRBJ1-1; no clear D gene. Trimming left V 0 bases short and J 1 base short, with 6 bases between. CDR1 and CDR2 from the germline V gene are LGHNA and YNFKEQ. The CDR3 runs 14 residues. CDR3 protein: CASSQEYGNTEAFF. The CDR3 region has the DNA TGTGCCAGCAGCCAAGAATACGGGAACACTGAAGCTTTCTTT.

The chain carries TRBV9 and TRBJ1-3; no clear D gene. The V end lost 4 bases, the J end lost 0 bases, and 11 bases lay between the germline ends. This CDR3 spans 15 amino acids. The germline CDR1 and CDR2 sequences are SGDLS and YYNGEE. CDR3 amino acids: CASSPGSDSGNTIYF. CDR3 DNA: TGTGCCAGCAGCCCCGGTTCTGACTCTGGAAACACCATATATTTT.

The chain joins TRBV10-2 to TRBJ2-6; the D is unclear. The germline CDR1 and CDR2 sequences are WSHSY and SAAADI. V was cut by 5 bases and J by 13 bases, with 12 bases left in between. The CDR3 has 12 residues. The CDR3 here is CASSSGSPVLTF. For the CDR3, the DNA is TGCGCCAGCAGTTCAGGCAGTCCAGTCCTGACTTTC.

The rearrangement uses TRBV4-1 and TRBJ1-5, with a possible D match to TRBD1 (6 bases). V lost 4 bases and J 0 bases, leaving 16 bases between the germline ends. The CDR3 spans 17 residues. Germline assignment: CDR1 MGHRA and CDR2 YSYEKL. CDR3 amino acids: CASSLRQDLYSNQPQHF. In nucleotides, the CDR3 is TGCGCCAGCAGCCTTAGACAGGACCTATATAGCAATCAGCCCCAGCATTTT.

The count of this clone is one. The gene calls are TRBV4-1 and TRBJ1-5, with TRBD1 as a possible D gene (6 bases). The germline V gene encodes CDR1 MGHRA and CDR2 YSYEKL. The CDR3 length is 13 residues. V lost 3 bases and J lost 5, with 8 bases in between. Here the CDR3 reads CASSQNRDQPQHF. CDR3 nucleotide sequence: TGCGCCAGCAGCCAGAACAGGGATCAGCCCCAGCATTTT.

This rearrangement joins TRBV5-1 to TRBJ2-3; TRBD1 agrees at 9 bases. This CDR3 spans 19 amino acids. Losses at the gene ends were 6 bases for V and 0 bases for J; bases not matched to a gene: 17. Germline CDR1 reads SGHRS; CDR2 reads YFSETQ. CDR3: CASTNKGGLTGGSTDTQYF. The CDR3 DNA sequence: TGCGCCAGCACCAACAAAGGGGGGCTGACAGGGGGAAGCACAGATACGCAGTATTTT.

The chain employs TRBV4-1 and TRBJ1-5, with D uncertain. Germline CDR1 and CDR2: MGHRA and YSYEKL. This CDR3 comprises 13 residues. V lost 4 bases and J lost 6, with 10 bases in between. The CDR3 region has the DNA TGCGCCAGCAGCCGAGGAGAGGTTCAGCCCCAGCATTTT. It yields the protein CASSRGEVQPQHF.

The chain joins TRBV20-1 to TRBJ1-5, with no clear D. Germline assignment: CDR1 DFQATT and CDR2 SNEGSKA (reference sequence). CDR3 length: 15 residues. Between the trimmed V and J ends, which lost 3 bases and 5 bases, there was a span of 17 bases. This chain's CDR3 is CSASRSEVEYQPQHF. The CDR3 DNA sequence: TGCAGTGCTAGTAGGTCAGAGGTAGAATATCAGCCCCAGCATTTT.

The chain recombines TRBV29-1 with TRBJ2-3; possibly TRBD1 for D (6 bases). Trimming pared 2 bases from V and 3 bases from J, leaving 12 bases between. Germline V lookup: CDR1 SQVTM, CDR2 ANQGSEA. The CDR3 has 14 amino acids. The CDR3 is CSVEFQGSTDTQYF. The CDR3 DNA reads TGCAGCGTTGAATTCCAGGGGTCTACAGATACGCAGTATTTT.

This rearrangement joins TRBV12-5 to TRBJ1-4; 11 nucleotides agree with TRBD1. CDR1 and CDR2 (germline): LGHNT, FRNRAP. V lost 1 base, J lost 7 bases, and 2 bases stayed unmatched. The CDR3 contains 15 residues. CDR3 loop: CASGLGTGGGEKLFF. CDR3 sequence (DNA): TGTGCTAGTGGTTTGGGGACAGGGGGCGGTGAAAAACTGTTTTTT.

This sequence joins TRBV6-5 and TRBJ1-1; D gene unclear. The CDR3 spans 15 residues. CDR1 and CDR2 from the germline V gene are MNHEY and SVGAGI. The V gene lost 0 bases and the J gene lost 2 bases, with 10 bases spanning the gap. Here the CDR3 DNA reads TGTGCCAGCAGTTACTCGTGGGCCATTAACACTGAAGCTTTCTTT. It translates to CASSYSWAINTEAFF.

V is TRBV5-1 and J is TRBJ2-1; 15 nucleotides match TRBD2. The ends lost 1 base at V and 11 bases at J; junction bases unmatched: 7. The CDR3 has 16 residues. The V gene's germline CDR1 is SGHRS and CDR2 YFSETQ. DNA for the CDR3: TGCGCCAGCAGCTTGCCCGGACTAGCGGGGGGGTCCAAGCAGTTCTTC. It yields the protein CASSLPGLAGGSKQFF.

V usage is TRBV19 and J usage is TRBJ2-2, with 10 bases that match TRBD2. From germline, CDR1 is LNHDA and CDR2 SQIVND (reference sequence). The CDR3 runs 16 residues. The ends lost 5 bases at V and 4 bases at J; junction bases unmatched: 7. For the CDR3, the DNA is TGTGCCAGTAGTCCCGGGACTAGCGCCATCACCGGGGAGCTGTTTTTT. The encoded protein is CASSPGTSAITGELFF.

The chain carries TRBV19 and TRBJ2-1; 13 nucleotides agree with TRBD2. The junction had 10 bases not matched to a gene; V was cut back by 5 bases and J by 0 bases. Germline V gives CDR1 LNHDA, CDR2 SQIVND (reference sequence). The CDR3 runs to 19 residues. The CDR3 here is CASSLRTSGGPSSYNEQFF. The CDR3 nucleotides are TGTGCCAGTAGTCTACGGACTAGCGGGGGACCGAGCTCCTACAATGAGCAGTTCTTC.

CDR3 DNA sequence: TGTGCCAGCAGCTTAATGGACGGGGGGGCTTACGAGCAGTACTTC. It codes for CASSLMDGGAYEQYF. The chain is built from TRBV7-9 and TRBJ2-7; 8 positions agree with TRBD2. Germline V gene data show CDR1 as SEHNR and CDR2 as FQNEAQ (reference sequence). V gave up 2 bases and J gave up 4 bases; unmatched junction bases: 7. This CDR3 is built from 15 residues.

V gene TRBV3-1 (or the pseudogene TRBV3-2) combines with J gene TRBJ1-1, with a possible D match to TRBD1 (5 bases). Germline V lookup: CDR1 LGHDT, CDR2 YNNKEL (reference sequence). The CDR3 consists of 16 residues. V was cut by 0 bases and J by 0 bases, with 11 bases left in between. CDR3 in DNA: TGTGCCAGCAGCCAAGAAAACAGGAGGGTGAACACTGAAGCTTTCTTT. Translation: CASSQENRRVNTEAFF.

The rearrangement joins TRBV6-5 to TRBJ2-1, with 11 nucleotides matching TRBD2. From germline, CDR1 is MNHEY and CDR2 SVGAGI. This CDR3 comprises 13 residues. Losses at the gene ends were 2 bases for V and 13 bases for J; bases not matched to a gene: 4. The CDR3 region is CASSYGLAGGQFF. For the CDR3, the DNA is TGTGCCAGCAGTTACGGGCTAGCGGGGGGACAGTTCTTC.

V is TRBV6-1 and J is TRBJ1-1; D perhaps matches TRBD1 (5 bases). The CDR3 spans 16 residues. V lost 3 bases, J lost 4 bases, and 18 bases lay in between. Germline assignment: CDR1 MNHNS and CDR2 SASEGT. The CDR3 protein is CASSDWGSLGGTEAFF. DNA for the CDR3: TGTGCCAGCAGTGATTGGGGCAGTTTAGGTGGCACTGAAGCTTTCTTT.

The chain joins TRBV5-1 to TRBJ1-5, with D uncertain. The V gene's germline CDR1 is SGHRS and CDR2 YFSETQ. The CDR3 length is 13 residues. Trimming pared 2 bases from V and 3 bases from J, leaving 6 bases between. CDR3 protein: CASSLQNNQPQHF. CDR3 DNA sequence: TGCGCCAGCAGCTTACAGAACAATCAGCCCCAGCATTTT.

This chain links TRBV24-1 with TRBJ2-1; possible D gene TRBD1, 6 bases. Deletions cut 4 bases from V and 0 bases from J, with 12 bases between. From germline, CDR1 is KGHDR and CDR2 SFDVKD. The CDR3 is 16 residues long. The CDR3 loop reads CATSDLARGSYNEQFF. In DNA form, the CDR3 reads TGTGCCACCAGTGACTTGGCCAGGGGCTCCTACAATGAGCAGTTCTTC.

In this sample, this clone turned up once. The chain joins TRBV15 to TRBJ2-3; D is unresolved. Trimming stripped 0 bases from V and 2 bases from J, with 12 bases between. Germline CDR1 LNHNV, CDR2 YYDKDF (reference sequence). The CDR3 is made up of 16 amino acids. CDR3 sequence: CATSRDRGRYTDTQYF. CDR3 nucleotide sequence: TGTGCCACCAGCAGAGATCGTGGCAGGTACACAGATACGCAGTATTTT.

J is TRBJ1-4 and V is TRBV5-1; a weak D match, TRBD1 (5 bases). Germline CDR1 is SGHRS and CDR2 is YFSETQ. This CDR3 region has 16 residues. V dropped 4 bases and J dropped 3 bases, with 16 bases sitting between them. The CDR3 sequence: CASSPMSGGANEKLFF. For the CDR3, the DNA is TGCGCCAGCAGCCCCATGTCCGGGGGAGCTAATGAAAAACTGTTTTTT.